Presented here are 18 T cell receptor beta chains from one specimen sequenced in a study of T-cell memory formation after mild COVID-19. TCRdb reanalysed the 5' RACE reads using MiXCR and keeps one entry per CDR3 protein. The sample shows approximately 150,000 distinct CDR3 sequences, roughly 21% of them seen only once. Sequencing was performed on PBMCs or a T cell subset sorted from them (not recorded which). Receptor source: an adult woman who had mild COVID-19 (a few samples of this study predate the infection). Cell type and time point are not known.

This clonotype was seen a handful of times. V and J are TRBV10-3 and TRBJ2-3; 9 positions agree with TRBD1. The CDR3 runs 13 residues. J lost 6 bases, V lost 10 bases, and 8 bases had no gene match. Germline assignment: CDR1 ENHRY and CDR2 SYGVKD. The CDR3 here is CASGTGFGDTQYF. The DNA of the CDR3 is TGTGCCAGCGGGACAGGGTTTGGGGATACGCAGTATTTT.

This clonotype came up a few times. The chain uses TRBV5-4 and TRBJ1-1; D not certain. Germline-derived CDR1 and CDR2 are SGHNT and YYREEE (reference sequence). The CDR3 has 13 residues. V gave up 0 bases and J gave up 4 bases, with 7 bases separating them. The CDR3 DNA reads as TGTGCCAGCAGCTTGGGGGCAGGCACTGAAGCTTTCTTT. Translating it yields CASSLGAGTEAFF. The full variable domain, with the rest looked up from reference TRBV5-4 and TRBJ1-1, is ETGVTQSPTHLIKTRGQQVTLRCSSQSGHNTVSWYQQALGQGPQFIFQYYREEENGRGNFPPRFSGLQFPNYSSELNVNALELDDSALYLCASSLGAGTEAFFGQGTRLTVV.

The chain carries TRBV7-9 and TRBJ2-2; 9 bases are a match to TRBD2. The CDR3 is 17 amino acids. J was trimmed by 4 bases and V by 4 bases; bases with no gene match: 10. Germline assignment: CDR1 SEHNR and CDR2 FQNEAQ (reference sequence). The CDR3 sequence is CASSSTPSGAPTGELFF. DNA of the CDR3: TGTGCCAGCAGCTCCACCCCTAGCGGGGCGCCCACCGGGGAGCTGTTTTTT.

This clonotype was detected a few times. The chain recombines TRBV5-5 with TRBJ1-2; D possibly corresponds to TRBD1 (6 bases). Germline V gives CDR1 SGHKS, CDR2 YYEKEE (reference sequence). The CDR3 has 15 amino acids. Trimming shortened V by 0 bases and J by 5 bases, and 14 bases separated the two germline ends. The chain's CDR3 is CASSLAGGGLYGYTF. The CDR3 region has the DNA TGTGCCAGCAGCTTGGCCGGAGGGGGGCTATATGGCTACACCTTC.

The chain has TRBV2 and TRBJ2-3; 8 bases line up with TRBD2. Looked up from germline, CDR1 is SNHLY and CDR2 is FYNNEI. The CDR3 consists of 15 residues. V shed 7 bases, J shed 2 bases, and the junction held 8 bases outside the gene matches. Here the CDR3 reads CASKTSDVTTDTQYF. As DNA, the CDR3 is TGTGCCAGCAAGACTAGCGATGTCACCACAGATACGCAGTATTTT.

The J gene is TRBJ2-5, the V gene TRBV3-1, with no clear D. Between the trimmed V and J ends, which lost 2 bases and 9 bases, there was a span of 16 bases. This CDR3 spans 14 amino acids. Looked up from germline, CDR1 is LGHDT and CDR2 is YNNKEL (reference sequence). In nucleotides, the CDR3 is TGTGCCAGCAGCCAACTAGAGATTAAAGCGTCCCAGTACTTC. It codes for CASSQLEIKASQYF.

This chain connects TRBV2 to TRBJ1-5; D is undetermined. The V end was cut by 4 bases, the J end by 3 bases, with 10 bases between. Germline V gene lookup returns CDR1 SNHLY and CDR2 FYNNEI. The CDR3 extends over 14 amino acids. CDR3 DNA sequence: TGTGCCAGCAGTGCGGGCAGCCCCAATCAGCCCCAGCATTTT. Encoded protein: CASSAGSPNQPQHF.

The genes are TRBV7-9 and TRBJ1-6; D possibly corresponds to TRBD1 (5 bases). The CDR3 consists of 18 residues. V lost 2 bases and J 0 bases, leaving 14 bases between the germline ends. Germline values: CDR1 SEHNR, CDR2 FQNEAQ (reference sequence). The CDR3 region is CASSLSGHRSSYNSPLHF. The CDR3 DNA follows: TGTGCCAGCAGCTTATCTGGACACAGAAGCTCCTATAATTCACCCCTCCACTTT.

V and J are TRBV10-3 and TRBJ2-7; 9 bases map to TRBD1. Per germline, CDR1 ENHRY and CDR2 SYGVKD. The trim removed 5 bases at V and 5 bases at J, leaving 10 bases unmatched. The CDR3 extends over 15 amino acids. CDR3 protein: CAISKGDRDVHEQYF. The DNA for the CDR3 is TGTGCCATCAGTAAGGGGGACAGGGACGTCCACGAGCAGTACTTC.

This clonotype has a count of ten or more. V and J are TRBV5-1 and TRBJ2-1; TRBD2 aligns across 10 bases. Per germline, CDR1 SGHRS and CDR2 YFSETQ. The CDR3 is 16 amino acids. J was trimmed by 6 bases and V by 0 bases; bases with no gene match: 6. The CDR3 nucleotides read TGCGCCAGCAGCTTGGCCAGTCTAGCGGGAGTCAATGAGCAGTTCTTC. Protein: CASSLASLAGVNEQFF.

The gene calls are TRBV3-1 and TRBJ2-2; D gene unclear. CDR3 size: 13 residues. Trimming shortened V by 0 bases and J by 7 bases, and 6 bases separated the two germline ends. Germline values: CDR1 LGHDT, CDR2 YNNKEL (reference sequence). CDR3 loop: CASSQDLIGELFF. In DNA, the CDR3 is TGTGCCAGCAGCCAAGATTTGATCGGGGAGCTGTTTTTT.

The genes are TRBV9 and TRBJ2-7; TRBD2 is a possible D gene (6 bases). The CDR3 is 15 residues long. V was shortened by 3 bases and J by 5 bases, with 18 bases between the two germline ends. Germline lookup yields CDR1 SGDLS and CDR2 YYNGEE. The CDR3 loop reads CASSAQSTRAHEQYF. CDR3 sequence (DNA): TGTGCCAGCAGCGCCCAATCGACTAGGGCGCACGAGCAGTACTTC.

The CDR3 is CASSPLGQGVKVEQYF. CDR3 nucleotide sequence: TGTGCCAGCAGTCCTCTGGGACAGGGAGTAAAGGTGGAGCAGTACTTC. The gene calls are TRBV25-1 and TRBJ2-7, with 9 bases matching TRBD1. After removal of 5 bases from V and 7 bases from J, the junction contained 15 bases not matched to a gene. The CDR3 totals 16 residues. The germline CDR1 and CDR2 sequences are MGHDK and SYGVNS.

This clonotype has more than one count but fewer than ten. This chain uses TRBV6-5 with TRBJ2-7; 8 bases fit TRBD1. V gave up 0 bases and J gave up 2 bases; unmatched junction bases: 3. Germline V gives CDR1 MNHEY, CDR2 SVGAGI. The CDR3 runs to 15 residues. CDR3 sequence (DNA): TGTGCCAGCAGTTACTCGGGGACAGGAACCTACGAGCAGTACTTC. It specifies CASSYSGTGTYEQYF.

The V call is TRBV4-1, the J call TRBJ2-3; 7 nucleotides agree with TRBD2. The CDR3 is 15 residues long. The V and J ends lost 1 base and 5 bases, in that order; junction bases with no gene match: 6. CDR1 is MGHRA and CDR2 is YSYEKL in the germline V gene. CDR3 sequence (DNA): TGCGCCAGCAGCCAAGGTGGGAGGGAGGGAGATACGCAGTATTTT. Encoded protein: CASSQGGREGDTQYF.

This clonotype was detected only a few times. V and J are TRBV10-3 and TRBJ2-1; 13 nucleotides align to TRBD2. The ends lost 6 bases at V and 7 bases at J; junction bases unmatched: 6. Germline V gene lookup returns CDR1 ENHRY and CDR2 SYGVKD. This CDR3 is built from 15 residues. DNA for the CDR3: TGTGCCATCAGCTCGGGACTAGCGGGAACAAATGAGCAGTTCTTC. As protein: CAISSGLAGTNEQFF.

V usage is TRBV7-2 and J usage is TRBJ2-1, with 15 positions matching TRBD2. The CDR3 sequence is 20 residues long. CDR1 SGHTA and CDR2 FQGNSA come from the germline V gene. V gave up 5 bases and J gave up 0 bases; unmatched junction bases: 11. In DNA, the CDR3 is TGTGCCAGCAGCGCCCCCGGACTAGCGGGAGGGAAAAGCTCCTACAATGAGCAGTTCTTC. This sequence encodes CASSAPGLAGGKSSYNEQFF.

This clonotype was observed at least ten times. V usage is TRBV7-6 and J usage is TRBJ2-3; D is unclear. Between the trimmed V and J ends, which lost 0 bases and 0 bases, there was a span of 1 base. CDR1 and CDR2 (germline): SGHVS, FNYEAQ. The CDR3 has 13 amino acids. The CDR3 loop is CASSLASTDTQYF. The CDR3 nucleotides are TGTGCCAGCAGCTTAGCCAGCACAGATACGCAGTATTTT. Full variable domain (outside the CDR3, taken from reference TRBV7-6 and TRBJ2-3): GAGVSQSPRYKVTKRGQDVALRCDPISGHVSLYWYRQALGQGPEFLTYFNYEAQQDKSGLPNDRFSAERPEGSISTLTIQRTEQRDSAMYRCASSLASTDTQYFGPGTRLTVL.